A single sample is the source of the 2 T cell receptor beta chains below, sequenced in a study of T cell repertoires in cytomegalovirus infection. Their antigens remain unidentified. TCRdb independently ran MiXCR on the reads; one entry per CDR3 protein. The data show around 43,000 distinct CDR3 sequences, roughly 22% seen once. Material: PBMCs, sequenced either directly or after in vitro stimulation (not recorded which). The receptors stem from a human donor in good health (CMV status not recorded). Some clones in this sample may be carry-over from other donors' samples.

This clonotype was seen many times. The J gene is TRBJ1-2, the V gene TRBV10-3, with 10 bases lining up with TRBD1. The CDR3 spans 16 residues. V was pared by 0 bases and J by 8 bases, with 9 bases of the junction left unmatched. In germline, CDR1 is ENHRY, CDR2 SYGVKD. The CDR3 nucleotides are TGTGCCATCAGTGAGTCGGATACGACAGGGGGCTCCGGCTACACCTTC. Translated: CAISESDTTGGSGYTF.

The J gene is TRBJ2-7, the V gene TRBV5-6, with TRBD1 as a possible D gene (6 bases). The CDR3 consists of 14 residues. CDR1 SGHDT and CDR2 YYEEEE come from the germline V gene. Trimming removed 2 bases at V and 3 bases at J, with 12 bases between. The CDR3 nucleotides are TGTGCCAGCAGCTTCGGGACACCAGACTACGAGCAGTACTTC. Protein: CASSFGTPDYEQYF. Full variable domain (missing parts from reference TRBV5-6 and TRBJ2-7): DAGVTQSPTHLIKTRGQQVTLRCSPKSGHDTVSWYQQALGQGPQFIFQYYEEEERQRGNFPDRFSGHQFPNYSSELNVNALLLGDSALYLCASSFGTPDYEQYFGPGTRLTVT.